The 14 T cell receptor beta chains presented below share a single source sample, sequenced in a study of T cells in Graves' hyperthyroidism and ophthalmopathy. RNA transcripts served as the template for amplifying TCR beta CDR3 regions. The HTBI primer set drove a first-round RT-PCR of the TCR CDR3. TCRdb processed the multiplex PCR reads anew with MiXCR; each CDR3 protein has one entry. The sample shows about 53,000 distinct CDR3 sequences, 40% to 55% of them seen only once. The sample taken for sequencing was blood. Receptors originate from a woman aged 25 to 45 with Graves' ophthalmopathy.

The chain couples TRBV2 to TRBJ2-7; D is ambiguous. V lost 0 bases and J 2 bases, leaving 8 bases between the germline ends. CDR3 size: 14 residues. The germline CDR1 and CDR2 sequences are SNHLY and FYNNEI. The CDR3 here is CASSEADTTYEQYF. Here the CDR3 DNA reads TGTGCCAGCAGTGAAGCCGACACGACCTACGAGCAGTACTTC.

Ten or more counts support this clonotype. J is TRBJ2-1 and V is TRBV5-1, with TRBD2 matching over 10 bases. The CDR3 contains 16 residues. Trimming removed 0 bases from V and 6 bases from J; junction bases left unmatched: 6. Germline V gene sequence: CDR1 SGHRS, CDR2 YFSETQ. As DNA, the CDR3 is TGCGCCAGCAGCTTGGCCCCCCTAGCGGGAGTCAATGAGCAGTTCTTC. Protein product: CASSLAPLAGVNEQFF.

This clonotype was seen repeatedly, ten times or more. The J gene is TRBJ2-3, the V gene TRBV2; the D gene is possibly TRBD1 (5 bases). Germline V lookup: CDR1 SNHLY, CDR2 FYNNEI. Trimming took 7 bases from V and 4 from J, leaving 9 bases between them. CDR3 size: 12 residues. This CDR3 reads CASTLGADTQYF. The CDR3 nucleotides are TGTGCCAGCACCTTAGGGGCAGATACGCAGTATTTT.

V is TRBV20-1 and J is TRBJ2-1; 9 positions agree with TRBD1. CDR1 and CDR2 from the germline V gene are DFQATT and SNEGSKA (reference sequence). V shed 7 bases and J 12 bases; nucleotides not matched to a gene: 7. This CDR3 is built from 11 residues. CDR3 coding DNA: TGCAGTGTCCCGGACAGGGGTATGCAGTTCTTC. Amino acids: CSVPDRGMQFF.

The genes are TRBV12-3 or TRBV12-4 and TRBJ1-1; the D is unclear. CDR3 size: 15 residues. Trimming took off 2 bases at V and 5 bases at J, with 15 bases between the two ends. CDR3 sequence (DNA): TGTGCCAGCAGTTTAAGGAGCGGAGGCGATACTGAAGCTTTCTTT. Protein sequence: CASSLRSGGDTEAFF.

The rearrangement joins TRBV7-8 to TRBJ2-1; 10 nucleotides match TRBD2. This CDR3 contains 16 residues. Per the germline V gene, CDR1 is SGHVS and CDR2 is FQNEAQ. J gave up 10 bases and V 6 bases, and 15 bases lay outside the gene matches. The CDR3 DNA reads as TGTGCCAGCAGGCCGTTAGCGGGAGGCCTCGGGGAGGAGCAGTTCTTC. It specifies CASRPLAGGLGEEQFF.

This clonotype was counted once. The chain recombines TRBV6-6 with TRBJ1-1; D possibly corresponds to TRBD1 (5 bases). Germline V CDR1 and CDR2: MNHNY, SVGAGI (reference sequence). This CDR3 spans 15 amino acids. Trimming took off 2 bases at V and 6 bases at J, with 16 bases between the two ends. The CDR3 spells CASSYAREGHAEAFF. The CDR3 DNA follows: TGTGCCAGCAGTTACGCCAGGGAGGGGCACGCTGAAGCTTTCTTT.

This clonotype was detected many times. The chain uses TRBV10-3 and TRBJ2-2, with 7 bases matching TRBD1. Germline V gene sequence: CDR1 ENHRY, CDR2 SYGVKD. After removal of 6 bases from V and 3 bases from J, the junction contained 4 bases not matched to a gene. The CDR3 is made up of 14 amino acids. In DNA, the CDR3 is TGTGCCATCAGATGGCAGGGGGACACCGGGGAGCTGTTTTTT. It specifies CAIRWQGDTGELFF.

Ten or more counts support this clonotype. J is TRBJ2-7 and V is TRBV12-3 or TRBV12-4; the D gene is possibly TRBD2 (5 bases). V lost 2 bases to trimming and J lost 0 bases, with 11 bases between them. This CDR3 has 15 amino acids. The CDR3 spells CASSLRGIASYEQYF. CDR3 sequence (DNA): TGTGCCAGCAGTTTACGGGGAATCGCCTCCTACGAGCAGTACTTC.

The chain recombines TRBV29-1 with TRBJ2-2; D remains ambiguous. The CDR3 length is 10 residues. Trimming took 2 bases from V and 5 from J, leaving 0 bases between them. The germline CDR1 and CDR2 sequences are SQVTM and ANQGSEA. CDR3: CSVETGELFF. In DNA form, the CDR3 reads TGCAGCGTTGAAACCGGGGAGCTGTTTTTT.

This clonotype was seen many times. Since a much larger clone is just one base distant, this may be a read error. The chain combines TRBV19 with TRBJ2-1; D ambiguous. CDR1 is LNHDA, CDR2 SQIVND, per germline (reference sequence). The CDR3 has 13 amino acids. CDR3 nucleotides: TGTGCCAGTAGCCACTACGGGTTCGATGAGCAGTCCTTC. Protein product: CASSHYGFDEQSF. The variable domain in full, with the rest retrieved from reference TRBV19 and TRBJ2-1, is DGGITQSPKYLFRKEGQNVTLSCEQNLNHDAMYWYRQDPGQGLRLIYYSQIVNDFQKGDIAEGYSVSREKKESFPLTVTSAQKNPTAFYLCASSHYGFDEQSFGPGTRLTVL.

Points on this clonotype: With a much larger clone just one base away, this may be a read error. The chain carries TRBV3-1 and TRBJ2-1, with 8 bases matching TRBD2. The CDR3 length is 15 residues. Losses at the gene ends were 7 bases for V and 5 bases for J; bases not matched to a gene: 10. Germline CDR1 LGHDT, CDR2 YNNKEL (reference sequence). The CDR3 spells CASTLGLAVNNEQFF. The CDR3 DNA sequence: TGTGCCAGCACCTTAGGACTAGCCGTCAACAATGAGCAGTTCTTC.

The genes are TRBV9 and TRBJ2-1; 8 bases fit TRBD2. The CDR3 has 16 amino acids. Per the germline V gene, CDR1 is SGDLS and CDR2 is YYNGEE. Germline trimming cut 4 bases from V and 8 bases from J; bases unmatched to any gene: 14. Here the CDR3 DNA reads TGTGCCAGCAGCAGAGGAGCGGGAGCTCCCTCGGATGAGCAGTTCTTC. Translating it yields CASSRGAGAPSDEQFF.

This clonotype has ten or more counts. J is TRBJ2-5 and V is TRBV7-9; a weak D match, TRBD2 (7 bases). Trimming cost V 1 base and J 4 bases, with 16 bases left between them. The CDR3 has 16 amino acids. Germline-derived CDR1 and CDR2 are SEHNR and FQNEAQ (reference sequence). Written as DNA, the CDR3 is TGTGCCAGCAGCTTAGTCCTGGGGGGGCTAGGAGAGACCCAGTACTTC. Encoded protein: CASSLVLGGLGETQYF. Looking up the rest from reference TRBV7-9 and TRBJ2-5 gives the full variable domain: DTGVSQNPRHKITKRGQNVTFRCDPISEHNRLYWYRQTLGQGPEFLTYFQNEAQLEKSRLLSDRFSAERPKGSFSTLEIQRTEQGDSAMYLCASSLVLGGLGETQYFGPGTRLLVL.